Following are 4 T cell receptor beta chains from one sample sequenced in a study of blood T cell repertoires in COVID-19. The protocol was immunoSEQ multiplex PCR, while the TCRdb copy is restricted to in-frame clones and leaves out a portion. In the table there are a few hundred thousand clones, about 86% of which are singletons. Sequenced: PBMCs or T cells enriched from blood (not recorded which). These receptors came from a woman between 40 and 50 years old with acute COVID-19.

This chain connects TRBV27 to TRBJ2-1, with TRBD1 identical over 8 bases. Germline V lookup: CDR1 MNHEY, CDR2 SMNVEV (reference sequence). The CDR3 sequence is 16 residues long. V shed 5 bases and J 2 bases; nucleotides not matched to a gene: 8. The CDR3 here is CASSPLRTGPYNEQFF. CDR3 sequence (DNA): TGTGCCAGCAGTCCACTTCGGACAGGGCCCTACAATGAGCAGTTCTTC.

The chain uses TRBV18 and TRBJ1-2; 11 positions match TRBD1. In germline, CDR1 is KGHSH, CDR2 LQKENI. After removal of 2 bases from V and 7 bases from J, the junction contained 3 bases not matched to a gene. The CDR3 is 14 residues long. CDR3 in amino acids: CASSPRTGGFGYTF. CDR3 DNA: TGTGCCAGCTCACCAAGGACAGGGGGCTTTGGCTACACCTTC.

A few counts support this clone. The chain combines TRBV6-6 with TRBJ1-1; 7 bases align to TRBD1. V shed 7 bases and J 5 bases; nucleotides not matched to a gene: 13. Per the germline V gene, CDR1 is MNHNY and CDR2 is SVGAGI (reference sequence). The CDR3 length is 15 residues. Here the CDR3 DNA reads TGTGCCAGCACTAGAAACAGGGGATCGGGGACTGAAGCTTTCTTT. This encodes CASTRNRGSGTEAFF.

The chain uses TRBV6-5 and TRBJ1-3; possibly TRBD1 for D (6 bases). V dropped 5 bases and J dropped 1 base, with 9 bases sitting between them. CDR1 and CDR2 from the germline V gene are MNHEY and SVGAGI. The CDR3 sequence is 14 residues long. As DNA, the CDR3 is TGTGCCAGCAGTACAGGGAGTTCTGGAAACACCATATATTTT. Translation: CASSTGSSGNTIYF.